The rows below give T cell receptor beta chains drawn from one sample of a study of cytomegalovirus exposure and HLA in healthy donors. The repertoire was sequenced with immunoSEQ multiplex PCR; TCRdb's copy has only in-frame clones and lacks some. The sample lists about 160,000 clones, almost 85% occurring once. The sample taken for sequencing was PBMCs. The receptors were sampled from a man aged 25-40 years in good health and CMV-seropositive. The CDR3 runs from the conserved cysteine through the conserved F or W. D genes are given only for firm matches. Not all rows give a size; the values are once, few, many and, for expanded clones, a class.

V gene	D gene	clone size	J gene	CDR3 protein	CDR3 DNA
TRBV11-2	-	-	TRBJ1-6	CASSLRGSSYNSPLHF	TGTGCCAGCAGTCTCCGGGGGAGCTCCTATAATTCACCCCTCCACTTT
TRBV11-2	-	-	TRBJ2-1	CASSISGTSSYNEQFF	TGTGCCAGCAGCATTAGCGGCACTAGCTCCTACAATGAGCAGTTCTTC
TRBV18	TRBD1	-	TRBJ1-5	CASSPMGQTNQPQHF	TGTGCCAGCTCACCGATGGGACAGACAAATCAGCCCCAGCATTTT
TRBV19	TRBD1	few	TRBJ2-3	CASSKQGVTDTQYF	TGTGCCAGTAGTAAGCAGGGGGTGACAGATACGCAGTATTTT
TRBV2	-	-	TRBJ1-6	CASSGEGSYNSPLHF	TGTGCCAGCAGTGGTGAGGGCTCCTATAATTCACCCCTCCACTTT
TRBV11-3	-	-	TRBJ2-2	CASSLASLRGELFF	TGTGCCAGCAGCTTAGCTTCCCTCCGCGGGGAGCTGTTTTTT
TRBV15	TRBD1	-	TRBJ1-3	CATSIDRGRDTIYF	TGTGCCACCAGCATAGACAGGGGTAGAGACACCATATATTTT
TRBV5-1	TRBD2	-	TRBJ2-7	CASSSGLAGGEQYF	TGCGCCAGCAGCTCGGGACTAGCGGGAGGAGAGCAGTACTTC
TRBV5-5	-	-	TRBJ1-2	CASSLEYGYTF	TGTGCCAGCAGCTTAGAGTATGGCTACACCTTC
TRBV15	TRBD2	-	TRBJ2-7	CATSRDSGGTYEQYF	TGTGCCACCAGCAGAGATAGCGGGGGGACCTACGAGCAGTACTTC
TRBV5-1	TRBD2	-	TRBJ2-1	CASSLGYGGRADEQFF	TGCGCCAGCAGCTTGGGATACGGCGGGAGGGCCGATGAGCAGTTCTTC
TRBV2	TRBD1	few	TRBJ2-3	CASSRTGVNTDTQYF	TGTGCCAGCAGTCGGACAGGGGTGAACACAGATACGCAGTATTTT
TRBV2	TRBD1	few	TRBJ2-7	CASSKTGTGNEEQYF	TGTGCCAGCAGCAAAACCGGGACAGGGAATGAAGAGCAGTACTTC
TRBV6-1	TRBD1	few	TRBJ1-2	CASSQPGDRVRYTF	TGTGCCAGCTCCCAACCGGGGGACAGGGTGCGATACACCTTC
TRBV5-3	-	-	TRBJ2-7	CARSFANRACWF	TGTGCCAGAAGCTTTGCTAACAGGGCCTGCTGGTTC
TRBV11-2	-	few	TRBJ2-3	CASRLQLNTDTQYF	TGTGCCAGCAGATTACAGTTAAACACAGATACGCAGTATTTT
TRBV28	-	-	TRBJ1-1	CASSLSNGLTEAFF	TGTGCCAGCAGTTTATCCAACGGGTTGACTGAAGCTTTCTTT
TRBV2	TRBD1	-	TRBJ2-2	CASSGTGNTGELFF	TGTGCCAGCAGCGGGACAGGGAACACCGGGGAGCTGTTTTTT
TRBV18	TRBD1	-	TRBJ2-3	CASSPRAGTVQYTQYF	TGTGCCAGCTCACCACGAGCCGGGACAGTGCAGTATACGCAGTATTTT
TRBV10-3	TRBD1	-	TRBJ2-1	CAISPGQGAYNEQFF	TGTGCCATCAGTCCGGGACAGGGGGCCTACAATGAGCAGTTCTTC
TRBV14	TRBD2	-	TRBJ2-7	CASSQGPGTSGRYEQYF	TGTGCCAGCAGCCAAGGACCAGGGACTAGCGGGAGGTACGAGCAGTACTTC
TRBV5-1	TRBD1	-	TRBJ1-1	CASSSLYRDRSIEAFF	TGCGCCAGCAGCTCGTTATACCGGGACAGGTCGATCGAAGCTTTCTTT
TRBV7-9	TRBD1	-	TRBJ1-4	CASRPDRATNEKLFF	TGTGCCAGCAGACCAGACAGGGCAACTAATGAAAAACTGTTTTTT
TRBV4-3	TRBD2	-	TRBJ2-3	CASSPRPLAGGGDTQYF	TGCGCCAGCAGCCCAAGACCCCTAGCGGGGGGGGGAGATACGCAGTATTTT
TRBV2	TRBD1	-	TRBJ2-3	CASSQGTATDTQYF	TGTGCCAGCAGTCAAGGGACAGCGACAGATACGCAGTATTTT
TRBV7-6	TRBD1	-	TRBJ1-5	CASSPGGYSNQPQHF	TGTGCCAGCAGCCCAGGGGGCTATAGCAATCAGCCCCAGCATTTT
TRBV19	-	-	TRBJ1-5	CASSPVRSSNQPQHF	TGTGCCAGTAGTCCGGTCCGTAGTAGCAATCAGCCCCAGCATTTT
TRBV15	-	-	TRBJ2-1	CATSRPPRASYNEQFF	TGTGCCACCAGCCGCCCCCCGCGGGCCTCCTACAATGAGCAGTTCTTC
TRBV29-1	TRBD1	-	TRBJ1-5	CSVVTGGTGNQPQHF	TGCAGCGTCGTGACAGGGGGGACAGGCAATCAGCCCCAGCATTTT
TRBV7-6	TRBD1	-	TRBJ2-7	CASSPGQGFVYEQYF	TGTGCCAGCAGCCCGGGACAGGGGTTTGTTTACGAGCAGTACTTC
TRBV7-6	-	-	TRBJ2-2	CASRRSTGELFF	TGTGCCAGCAGGCGTTCCACCGGGGAGCTGTTTTTT
TRBV28	-	-	TRBJ1-4	CASSRTDTNEKLFF	TGTGCCAGCAGTCGAACAGACACGAATGAAAAACTGTTTTTT
TRBV7-3	-	-	TRBJ1-2	CASSSLGPGANYGYTF	TGTGCCAGCAGCTCATTGGGGCCAGGGGCTAACTATGGCTACACCTTC
TRBV7-6	TRBD1	-	TRBJ2-1	CASSLWTGWNNEQFF	TGTGCCAGCAGCCTCTGGACAGGGTGGAACAATGAGCAGTTCTTC
TRBV27	-	-	TRBJ2-7	CASSPVWGGLEQYF	TGTGCCAGCAGCCCGGTGTGGGGGGGGCTCGAGCAGTACTTC
TRBV7-7	TRBD2	-	TRBJ2-1	CASSKGTSSYNEQFF	TGTGCCAGCAGCAAAGGGACTAGCTCCTACAATGAGCAGTTCTTC
TRBV9	TRBD2	-	TRBJ2-7	CASSVYGGNEQYF	TGTGCCAGCAGCGTTTACGGGGGGAACGAGCAGTACTTC